These 20 T cell receptor beta chains were all obtained from the same sample, sequenced in a study of CD8+ T cells in alopecia areata. Extracted RNA was reverse transcribed, and the resulting cDNA served as sequencing template. Libraries were prepared by immunoSEQ multiplex PCR; TCRdb keeps only in-frame clonotypes and omits some of them. The table shows under 150,000 clones, with about two thirds occurring only once. Sequenced sample: CD8+ T cells sorted from blood. The receptors here all came from a human donor in good health.

This clone was observed many times. The chain joins TRBV11-1 to TRBJ2-7, with 9 positions matching TRBD2. The CDR3 length is 16 residues. Germline V gene sequence: CDR1 SGHAT, CDR2 FQDESV (reference sequence). V lost 4 bases to trimming and J lost 8 bases; unmatched junction nucleotides: 15. The CDR3 DNA sequence: TGTGCCAGCAGCTCGTCCGATAGTAGCGGGAGAAGGCAGCAGTACTTC. Translated, it gives CASSSSDSSGRRQQYF.

The chain joins TRBV29-1 to TRBJ1-2; D is uncertain. This CDR3 region has 15 residues. Per germline, CDR1 SQVTM and CDR2 ANQGSEA. Trimming removed 6 bases from V and 3 bases from J, with 20 bases in between. CDR3 sequence reads: CSVGGPDIGYYGYTF. The CDR3 DNA reads TGCAGCGTGGGCGGGCCAGATATTGGTTACTATGGCTACACCTTC.

This clone was observed a handful of times. The chain couples TRBV25-1 to TRBJ1-2; D uncertain. This CDR3 has 11 residues. Trimming took off 7 bases at V and 8 bases at J, with 11 bases between the two ends. Per germline, CDR1 MGHDK and CDR2 SYGVNS. The CDR3 reads CASTVQEGYTF. The CDR3 nucleotides read TGTGCCAGCACTGTTCAGGAAGGCTACACCTTC.

The chain is built from TRBV4-1 and TRBJ2-2, with TRBD2 identical over 11 bases. Looked up from germline, CDR1 is MGHRA and CDR2 is YSYEKL. This CDR3 contains 17 residues. V was pared by 0 bases and J by 7 bases, with 7 bases of the junction left unmatched. For the CDR3, the DNA is TGCGCCAGCAGCCAAGATCACCGGCTAGCGGGAGGCGGGGAGCTGTTTTTT. Protein sequence: CASSQDHRLAGGGELFF.

This clone has a single count. V is TRBV7-9 and J is TRBJ1-5; no reliable D call. Germline CDR1 and CDR2: SEHNR and FQNEAQ (reference sequence). Trimming took off 8 bases at V and 10 bases at J, with 18 bases between the two ends. The CDR3 totals 13 residues. CDR3 DNA sequence: TGTGCCAGCCGTTGGGGAGCCGAGAGTCCCCAGCATTTT. It encodes CASRWGAESPQHF.

This clone was counted a few times. V usage is TRBV30 and J usage is TRBJ2-5; D is possibly TRBD2 (6 bases). This CDR3 region has 15 residues. The V gene's germline CDR1 is GTSNPN and CDR2 SVGIG (reference sequence). V was pared by 2 bases and J by 3 bases, with 16 bases between. CDR3 nucleotides: TGTGCCTGGAGTTCGTGGACTAAGGGAAAAGAGACCCAGTACTTC. This gives the protein CAWSSWTKGKETQYF.

This clone has more than one count but fewer than ten. This rearrangement joins TRBV6-6 to TRBJ1-5, with D unclear. The CDR3 totals 13 residues. Trimming cost V 7 bases and J 3 bases, with 10 bases left between them. Germline CDR1 is MNHNY and CDR2 is SVGAGI (reference sequence). The CDR3 loop reads CASTWEINQPQHF. Written as DNA, the CDR3 is TGTGCCAGCACGTGGGAAATCAATCAGCCCCAGCATTTT.

The V gene is TRBV23-1, the J gene TRBJ2-7, with a tentative D call TRBD1 (6 bases). TRBV23-1 has ORF status, its function being uncertain. V was shortened by 6 bases and J by 2 bases, with 8 bases between the two germline ends. There are 12 residues in the CDR3. The CDR3 reads CASRDRTYEQYF. The CDR3 DNA follows: TGCGCCAGCAGAGACAGGACCTACGAGCAGTACTTC.

This clone was seen a handful of times. The chain combines TRBV29-1 with TRBJ2-7; TRBD2 matches 13 bases. The germline V gene has CDR1 SQVTM and CDR2 ANQGSEA. Trimming cost V 4 bases and J 2 bases; bases outside gene matches: 8. This CDR3 is 16 amino acids long. The CDR3 spells CSVADGTSGAPYEQYF. The CDR3 nucleotides are TGCAGCGTTGCCGATGGGACTAGCGGGGCCCCCTACGAGCAGTACTTC.

V usage is TRBV5-6 and J usage is TRBJ2-7; 9 bases fit TRBD1. This CDR3 region has 12 residues. Germline CDR1 SGHDT, CDR2 YYEEEE. V dropped 4 bases and J dropped 6; count of bases not matched to a gene: 2. DNA of the CDR3: TGTGCCAGCAGCCCGGGACAGGGCGAGCAGTACTTC. It encodes CASSPGQGEQYF.

V is TRBV29-1 and J is TRBJ2-5; tentative D call: TRBD2 (5 bases). The germline gives CDR1 SQVTM, CDR2 ANQGSEA. The CDR3 extends over 15 amino acids. V lost 0 bases and J 1 base, leaving 12 bases between the germline ends. The CDR3 DNA sequence: TGCAGCGTTGAAGAAGAGGGCCAAGTCCAAGAGACCCAGTACTTC. Translation: CSVEEEGQVQETQYF. Looking up the rest from reference TRBV29-1 and TRBJ2-5 gives the full variable domain: SAVISQKPSRDICQRGTSLTIQCQVDSQVTMMFWYRQQPGQSLTLIATANQGSEATYESGFVIDKFPISRPNLTFSTLTVSNMSPEDSSIYLCSVEEEGQVQETQYFGPGTRLLVL.

The rearrangement uses TRBV29-1 and TRBJ2-1, with TRBD2 as a possible D gene (6 bases). This CDR3 is built from 13 residues. The germline V gene has CDR1 SQVTM and CDR2 ANQGSEA. Trimming removed 3 bases at V and 5 bases at J, with 11 bases between. Here the CDR3 reads CSVDRGGNNEQFF. The CDR3, as DNA: TGCAGCGTTGATCGGGGCGGGAACAATGAGCAGTTCTTC.

CDR3 loop: CASSLTGGASYPYNEQFF. CDR3 bases: TGTGCCAGCAGTTTAACGGGGGGTGCCTCTTATCCCTACAATGAGCAGTTCTTC. This chain connects TRBV27 to TRBJ2-1; TRBD2 agrees at 7 bases. The CDR3 loop spans 18 amino acids. With 2 bases clipped from V and 2 bases from J, the junction kept 12 bases outside the gene matches. Germline V CDR1 and CDR2: MNHEY, SMNVEV (reference sequence).

J is TRBJ1-1 and V is TRBV15; D gene unclear. Trimming removed 0 bases from V and 0 bases from J, with 8 bases in between. This CDR3 comprises 15 residues. Germline-derived CDR1 and CDR2 are LNHNV and YYDKDF (reference sequence). The CDR3 protein is CATSRDRDLNTEAFF. The CDR3, as DNA: TGTGCCACCAGCAGAGATAGGGATTTGAACACTGAAGCTTTCTTT.

The rearrangement uses TRBV30 and TRBJ2-2; 9 bases are shared with TRBD2. J gave up 2 bases and V 0 bases, and 4 bases lay outside the gene matches. The CDR3 spans 16 residues. CDR1 is GTSNPN and CDR2 is SVGIG in the germline V gene (reference sequence). CDR3 bases: TGTGCCTGGAGTGTTTCTCTAGCGGGAAACACCGGGGAGCTGTTTTTT. Translated: CAWSVSLAGNTGELFF.

This chain joins TRBV20-1 and TRBJ2-1, with TRBD1 identical over 8 bases. Per germline, CDR1 DFQATT and CDR2 SNEGSKA (reference sequence). The CDR3 length is 11 residues. V lost 6 bases, J lost 10 bases, and 5 bases stayed unmatched. CDR3 protein: CSAPGGWEQFF. For the CDR3, the DNA is TGCAGTGCCCCAGGGGGCTGGGAGCAGTTCTTC.

V and J are TRBV13 and TRBJ2-2; a possible D gene is TRBD1 (5 bases). Trimming shortened V by 2 bases and J by 4 bases, and 11 bases separated the two germline ends. Germline assignment: CDR1 PRHDT and CDR2 FYEKMQ (reference sequence). The CDR3 consists of 15 residues. CDR3 DNA sequence: TGTGCCAGCAGCTTACCGACAGAGAGCACCGGGGAGCTGTTTTTT. Translation gives CASSLPTESTGELFF.

This chain uses TRBV25-1 with TRBJ2-7, with D maybe TRBD2 (6 bases). From germline, CDR1 is MGHDK and CDR2 SYGVNS. The CDR3 has 16 residues. Trimming removed 2 bases at V and 5 bases at J, with 19 bases between. The CDR3 region has the DNA TGTGCCAGCAGTGAAGGGGGGTGGAGCTCCCTCAACGAGCAGTACTTC. Protein sequence: CASSEGGWSSLNEQYF.

This clone occurred a few times. V and J are TRBV11-1 and TRBJ2-1; D is ambiguous. The CDR3 loop spans 12 amino acids. Per germline, CDR1 SGHAT and CDR2 FQDESV (reference sequence). The V and J ends lost 11 bases and 4 bases respectively, with 12 bases between them. CDR3 amino acids: CAVRIEYNEQFF. The CDR3 region has the DNA TGTGCCGTTCGGATAGAATACAATGAGCAGTTCTTC.

The V call is TRBV25-1, the J call TRBJ1-2; possibly TRBD1 for D (6 bases). The CDR3 has 13 amino acids. Germline assignment: CDR1 MGHDK and CDR2 SYGVNS. The V end was cut by 4 bases, the J end by 4 bases, with 10 bases between. The CDR3 nucleotides read TGTGCCAGCAGTGGGACAGTTTTCTATGGCTACACCTTC. Amino acid sequence: CASSGTVFYGYTF.